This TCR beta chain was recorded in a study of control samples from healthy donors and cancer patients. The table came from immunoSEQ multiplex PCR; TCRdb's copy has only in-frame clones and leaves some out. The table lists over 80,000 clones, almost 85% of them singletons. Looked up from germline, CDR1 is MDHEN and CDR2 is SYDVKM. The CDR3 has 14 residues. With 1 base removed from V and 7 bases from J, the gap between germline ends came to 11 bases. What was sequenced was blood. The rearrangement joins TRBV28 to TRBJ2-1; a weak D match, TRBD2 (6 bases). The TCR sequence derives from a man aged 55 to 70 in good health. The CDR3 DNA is TGTGCCAGCAGTTTATTGGGGGGAAGGAATGAGCAGTTCTTC. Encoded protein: CASSLLGGRNEQFF.